A selection of T cell receptor beta chains follows, all from one sample in a study of cytomegalovirus exposure and HLA in healthy donors. Repertoires were generated with immunoSEQ multiplex PCR, while TCRdb's copy carries only in-frame clones and drops some. The sample carries about 200,000 clones, approximately 87% recorded once. The specimen was PBMCs. These receptor sequences come from a young woman in good health and CMV-seronegative. CDR3s include the opening cysteine and the closing phenylalanine or tryptophan. D genes are given only for firm matches. Expanded clones get a size class; other rows say once, few or many, or leave the size out.

v_gene	abundance	j_gene	d_gene	CDR3aa	CDR3nt
TRBV6-1	-	TRBJ2-2	TRBD2	CASDLAGETGELFF	TGTGCCAGCGATCTAGCGGGAGAAACCGGGGAGCTGTTTTTT
TRBV28	once	TRBJ2-2	TRBD1	CASQLGQGFNTGELFF	TGTGCCAGCCAACTCGGACAGGGATTTAACACCGGGGAGCTGTTTTTT
TRBV10-3	-	TRBJ2-5	-	CAIRGTLGETQYF	TGTGCCATCAGGGGCACTTTGGGGGAGACCCAGTACTTC
TRBV6-5	-	TRBJ1-1	-	CASRWEPNTEAFF	TGTGCCAGCAGGTGGGAGCCGAACACTGAAGCTTTCTTT
TRBV11-3	once	TRBJ2-7	-	CASSPYGRDEQYF	TGTGCCAGCAGCCCCTACGGGCGAGACGAGCAGTACTTC
TRBV5-1	-	TRBJ2-1	TRBD2	CASSLGLAGGEHEQFF	TGCGCCAGCAGCTTGGGGCTAGCGGGAGGGGAACATGAGCAGTTCTTC
TRBV12-5	-	TRBJ2-7	-	CASAEYEQYF	TGTGCTAGTGCGGAATACGAGCAGTACTTC
TRBV7-2	-	TRBJ2-7	-	CASIGALGRAQYF	TGTGCCTCCATCGGGGCCCTTGGACGAGCACAGTACTTC
TRBV19	-	TRBJ1-1	-	CASSIGPPRNTEAFF	TGTGCCAGTAGTATAGGCCCACCCAGGAACACTGAAGCTTTCTTT
TRBV27	-	TRBJ2-1	-	CTSSLGGREQFF	TGTACCAGCAGTTTGGGTGGGCGTGAGCAGTTCTTC
TRBV4-1	-	TRBJ2-7	TRBD2	CASSQTSVPAYEQYF	TGCGCCAGCAGCCAGACTAGCGTACCAGCCTACGAGCAGTACTTC
TRBV6-1	-	TRBJ1-2	TRBD1	CASSERRGRVKVTEDGYTF	TGTGCCAGCAGTGAAAGGAGGGGGCGAGTAAAGGTGACGGAGGATGGCTACACCTTC
TRBV7-3	-	TRBJ1-1	-	CASSSGVRTEAFF	TGTGCCAGCAGCTCAGGGGTCAGGACTGAAGCTTTCTTT
TRBV28	-	TRBJ2-1	-	CASSPFSSASYNEQFF	TGTGCCAGCAGTCCTTTCTCTAGCGCCTCCTACAATGAGCAGTTCTTC
TRBV6-5	-	TRBJ2-1	-	CASSAPGESLAEQFF	TGTGCCAGCAGTGCGCCAGGGGAAAGCCTCGCTGAGCAGTTCTTC
TRBV19	-	TRBJ2-5	TRBD2	CASSIASRDYASVETQYF	TGTGCCAGTAGTATCGCGTCTAGGGACTATGCCTCTGTTGAGACCCAGTACTTC
TRBV2	-	TRBJ1-4	-	CASTNNLLWATQVTNEKLFF	TGTGCCAGCACTAACAACCTTTTGTGGGCCACTCAAGTAACTAATGAAAAACTGTTTTTT
TRBV13	-	TRBJ2-3	-	CASSLGRTDTQYF	TGTGCCAGCAGCTTAGGCCGCACAGATACGCAGTATTTT
TRBV5-1	-	TRBJ2-7	-	CASSWDIHRDEQYF	TGCGCCAGCAGCTGGGACATTCACAGGGACGAGCAGTACTTC
TRBV27	few	TRBJ1-5	-	CASSLVSSSNQPQHF	TGTGCCAGCAGTTTAGTTTCCAGCAGCAATCAGCCCCAGCATTTT
TRBV11-2	-	TRBJ2-7	TRBD1	CASSPRGLREREQYF	TGTGCCAGCAGCCCCAGGGGGCTTAGAGAACGCGAGCAGTACTTC
TRBV5-6	-	TRBJ2-7	TRBD2	CASSLQAGLSYEQYF	TGTGCCAGCAGCTTACAAGCGGGACTTTCCTACGAGCAGTACTTC
TRBV6-5	-	TRBJ2-7	-	CASSYAGRGDEQYF	TGTGCCAGCAGTTACGCAGGCAGGGGGGACGAGCAGTACTTC
TRBV6-1	once	TRBJ2-1	TRBD2	CASSERLAGGYNEQFF	TGTGCCAGCAGTGAAAGGCTAGCGGGAGGGTACAATGAGCAGTTCTTC
TRBV2	-	TRBJ1-1	-	CASSPLVMNTEAFF	TGTGCCAGCAGCCCGTTGGTTATGAACACTGAAGCTTTCTTT
TRBV4-1	-	TRBJ1-1	TRBD1	CASNRTGGSNTEAFF	TGCGCCAGCAACCGGACAGGAGGGAGTAACACTGAAGCTTTCTTT
TRBV5-1	-	TRBJ2-3	-	CASSEGTDTQYF	TGCGCCAGCAGTGAGGGCACAGATACGCAGTATTTT
TRBV28	once	TRBJ1-2	TRBD1	CASRHTGTGGSRGNGYTF	TGTGCCAGCAGACACACCGGGACAGGGGGATCTCGTGGAAATGGCTACACCTTC
TRBV2	-	TRBJ1-2	-	CASLTGPGYGYTF	TGTGCCAGCCTCACGGGGCCCGGCTATGGCTACACCTTC
TRBV30	-	TRBJ2-6	-	CAWSGDSGANVLTF	TGTGCCTGGAGCGGGGACTCTGGGGCCAACGTCCTGACTTTC
TRBV27	-	TRBJ2-7	-	CASSPGPSSYEQYF	TGTGCCAGCAGCCCGGGACCCTCGTCCTACGAGCAGTACTTC
TRBV18	-	TRBJ2-5	-	CASSPPGETQYF	TGTGCCAGCTCACCACCAGGGGAGACCCAGTACTTC
TRBV6-6	-	TRBJ2-5	-	CASLGWSRETQYF	TGTGCCAGCCTAGGCTGGTCGCGAGAGACCCAGTACTTC
TRBV18	-	TRBJ2-7	TRBD2	CASSPVAGGEQYF	TGTGCCAGCTCACCAGTAGCGGGAGGCGAGCAGTACTTC
TRBV6-6	-	TRBJ2-7	-	CASTPKAHPTPYEQYF	TGTGCCAGCACCCCAAAAGCGCATCCGACTCCCTACGAGCAGTACTTC
TRBV6-6	-	TRBJ1-2	-	CASSPRAGGSGYTF	TGTGCCAGCAGCCCTCGGGCGGGGGGCTCCGGCTACACCTTC
TRBV6-5	-	TRBJ1-2	TRBD1	CASSMGQGAQDGYTF	TGTGCCAGCAGTATGGGACAGGGGGCGCAGGATGGCTACACCTTC
TRBV9	few	TRBJ2-2	-	CASSVEWGVPGELFF	TGTGCCAGCAGCGTAGAGTGGGGGGTTCCCGGGGAGCTGTTTTTT
TRBV7-2	-	TRBJ2-7	-	CASSKGGTVNYEQYF	TGTGCCAGCAGCAAGGGGGGGACTGTCAACTACGAGCAGTACTTC
TRBV5-4	-	TRBJ2-3	-	CASSPSGTPTDTQYF	TGTGCCAGCAGTCCCTCCGGGACGCCAACTGATACGCAGTATTTT
TRBV19	-	TRBJ2-5	TRBD1	CASSTRRTGQETQYF	TGTGCCAGTAGTACCCGAAGGACAGGCCAAGAGACCCAGTACTTC
TRBV5-4	-	TRBJ1-4	-	CASSLSSGSHEKLFF	TGTGCCAGCAGCTTGTCATCAGGGTCACATGAAAAACTGTTTTTT
TRBV29-1	-	TRBJ1-2	TRBD1	CSVGQSKGYTF	TGCAGCGTGGGACAGTCTAAGGGCTACACCTTC
TRBV10-3	-	TRBJ2-1	TRBD1	CAISEPRQGWNNEQFF	TGTGCCATCAGTGAACCTCGACAGGGTTGGAACAATGAGCAGTTCTTC
TRBV27	-	TRBJ2-6	-	CASSLLDSSGANVLTF	TGTGCCAGCAGTCTCCTGGACTCCTCTGGGGCCAACGTCCTGACTTTC
TRBV5-1	-	TRBJ2-1	TRBD2	CASSLGLAGIYNEQFF	TGCGCCAGCAGCTTGGGACTAGCGGGGATCTACAATGAGCAGTTCTTC
TRBV7-6	few	TRBJ2-2	-	CASSLQPGSTGELFF	TGTGCCAGCAGCTTACAGCCAGGATCCACCGGGGAGCTGTTTTTT
TRBV10-2	-	TRBJ2-5	TRBD2	CASTGMGGKKTQYF	TGCGCCAGCACCGGGATGGGGGGGAAAAAGACCCAGTACTTC
TRBV5-1	-	TRBJ1-4	TRBD1	CASSSRTGGEKLFF	TGCGCCAGCAGCTCGAGGACAGGGGGGGAAAAACTGTTTTTT
TRBV2	-	TRBJ2-2	-	CASSERGANTGELFF	TGTGCCAGCAGTGAACGCGGGGCGAACACCGGGGAGCTGTTTTTT
TRBV15	few	TRBJ2-7	-	CATSREGQHEQYF	TGTGCCACCAGCAGAGAGGGACAACACGAGCAGTACTTC
TRBV5-1	-	TRBJ1-1	TRBD1	CASSFSGQGDTEAFF	TGCGCCAGCAGCTTCTCGGGACAGGGGGACACTGAAGCTTTCTTT
TRBV2	-	TRBJ1-4	-	CASSESTDKGLNEKLFF	TGTGCCAGCAGTGAATCGACCGACAAGGGTTTAAATGAAAAACTGTTTTTT